Below are 18 T cell receptor beta chains sequenced from a single sample in a study (TCRdb year 2016). The method behind the library was RT-PCR. The data were produced on an Illumina MiSeq. In-frame beta chains were kept once TCRdb had trimmed the public reads at Q25 with fastp and called clones with MiXCR. Here each entry gathers all rows of one CDR3 protein and keeps the most common genes and DNA. Recorded for this sample are 550,000 to 750,000 distinct CDR3 sequences; approximately 15% of them occurred a single time. The ten largest make up 3.6% of the sample. Sequences were obtained from memory CD4+ T cells from blood. These receptors were taken from a female donor in good health, serving as a healthy control.

The chain employs TRBV27 and TRBJ2-7; weak D call: TRBD1 (5 bases). The V end lost 7 bases, the J end lost 0 bases, and 19 bases lay between the germline ends. Germline values: CDR1 MNHEY, CDR2 SMNVEV (reference sequence). This CDR3 is built from 16 residues. The CDR3 coding sequence is TGTGCCAGCATGGCCCTTGCAGGGTCCAGCTCCTACGAGCAGTACTTC. It codes for CASMALAGSSSYEQYF.

This clonotype appeared many times. This chain links TRBV6-6 with TRBJ1-1; 7 bases align to TRBD1. The CDR3 contains 13 residues. With 6 bases clipped from V and 4 bases from J, the junction kept 5 bases outside the gene matches. Germline CDR1 reads MNHNY; CDR2 reads SVGAGI (reference sequence). This chain's CDR3 is CASRGGGATEAFF. The DNA of the CDR3 is TGTGCCAGCAGGGGAGGGGGCGCCACTGAAGCTTTCTTT.

This clonotype was seen only a few times. The chain links TRBV12-3 or TRBV12-4 to TRBJ1-1, with TRBD1 matching 10 bases. Losses at the gene ends were 5 bases for V and 4 bases for J; bases not matched to a gene: 4. The CDR3 consists of 14 residues. CDR3 loop: CASSRGQGVTEAFF. DNA of the CDR3: TGTGCCAGCAGTCGTGGACAGGGGGTCACTGAAGCTTTCTTT.

The chain recombines TRBV4-1 with TRBJ1-4; weak D call: TRBD1 (5 bases). The germline V gene encodes CDR1 MGHRA and CDR2 YSYEKL. Trimming removed 4 bases at V and 8 bases at J, with 20 bases between. CDR3 length equals 16 residues. The CDR3 is CASSLNPGLEGEKLFF. DNA for the CDR3: TGCGCCAGCAGCCTGAACCCGGGACTGGAAGGCGAAAAACTGTTTTTT.

This clonotype appeared a few times. This chain connects TRBV5-1 to TRBJ2-7; 12 positions agree with TRBD2. Germline values: CDR1 SGHRS, CDR2 YFSETQ. The junction had 6 bases not matched to a gene; V was cut back by 6 bases and J by 2 bases. The CDR3 loop spans 15 amino acids. CDR3 DNA: TGCGCCAGCACCACCCTAGCGGGAGGGGCCTACGAGCAGTACTTC. As protein: CASTTLAGGAYEQYF.

This clonotype showed up many times. The chain employs TRBV6-6 and TRBJ2-5; 7 nucleotides match TRBD1. Germline assignment: CDR1 MNHNY and CDR2 SVGAGI (reference sequence). This CDR3 contains 13 residues. With 8 bases clipped from V and 1 base from J, the junction kept 4 bases outside the gene matches. The CDR3 DNA reads TGTGCCAGCCGACAGGGCGGCCAAGAGACCCAGTACTTC. Residues: CASRQGGQETQYF.

The V and J genes are TRBV7-2 and TRBJ2-7; 11 bases agree with TRBD1. Germline V gene data show CDR1 as SGHTA and CDR2 as FQGNSA. The CDR3 runs 15 residues. J lost 2 bases, V lost 6 bases, and 6 bases had no gene match. The CDR3 is CASRTGTGGPYEQYF. CDR3 DNA sequence: TGTGCCAGCAGGACCGGGACAGGGGGTCCCTACGAGCAGTACTTC.

In this sample, this clonotype turned up a few times. The chain carries TRBV6-1 and TRBJ1-3; 7 bases line up with TRBD1. CDR3 size: 16 residues. After removal of 6 bases from V and 3 bases from J, the junction contained 11 bases not matched to a gene. CDR1 is MNHNS and CDR2 is SASEGT in the germline V gene. The CDR3 sequence: CASRGSTGDNGNTIYF. CDR3 bases: TGTGCCAGCAGAGGTTCTACAGGGGATAATGGAAACACCATATATTTT.

This clonotype came up a few times. The chain combines TRBV30 with TRBJ1-2; D unclear. CDR1 is GTSNPN, CDR2 SVGIG, per germline (reference sequence). The germline V and J ends were trimmed by 1 base and 7 bases, with 7 bases remaining between them. CDR3 size: 11 residues. CDR3 in amino acids: CAWSGAVGYTF. The CDR3 DNA reads as TGTGCCTGGAGTGGGGCAGTTGGCTACACCTTC. Full variable domain (missing parts from reference TRBV30 and TRBJ1-2): SQTIHQWPATLVQPVGSPLSLECTVEGTSNPNLYWYRQAAGRGLQLLFYSVGIGQISSEVPQNLSASRPQDRQFILSSKKLLLSDSGFYLCAWSGAVGYTFGSGTRLTVV.

The J gene is TRBJ1-2, the V gene TRBV7-9; TRBD1 matches at 9 bases. CDR1 and CDR2 from the germline V gene are SEHNR and FQNEAQ (reference sequence). The ends lost 5 bases at V and 3 bases at J; junction bases unmatched: 7. The CDR3 covers 15 residues. In DNA form, the CDR3 reads TGTGCCAGCAGCAGGGGACAGGGTATGGACTATGGCTACACCTTC. Translation gives CASSRGQGMDYGYTF.

This clonotype was observed at least ten times. The gene calls are TRBV12-3 or TRBV12-4 and TRBJ1-2; D call uncertain. The length of the CDR3 is 12 residues. V was shortened by 7 bases and J by 4 bases, with 10 bases between the two germline ends. CDR3 nucleotide sequence: TGTGCCAGCATCCTCGCCAGCTATGGCTACACCTTC. It specifies CASILASYGYTF.

The genes are TRBV20-1 and TRBJ1-2; no firm D call. Germline V gene lookup returns CDR1 DFQATT and CDR2 SNEGSKA (reference sequence). CDR3 length equals 13 residues. The CDR3 nucleotides read TGCAGCCCCTGGAGCAGCCAGTACTATGGCTACACCTTC. Translated, it gives CSPWSSQYYGYTF.

This clonotype was picked up many times. The chain employs TRBV10-3 and TRBJ1-2; D perhaps matches TRBD1 (6 bases). The CDR3 spans 16 residues. Germline V lookup: CDR1 ENHRY, CDR2 SYGVKD. Trimming took 0 bases from V and 1 from J, leaving 12 bases between them. The CDR3: CAISESSRDNNYGYTF. The CDR3 nucleotides are TGTGCCATCAGTGAGTCGAGCCGGGACAATAACTATGGCTACACCTTC.

On this clonotype: One end of the junction does not line up with germline, which may come from a read error. The V call is TRBV7-7, the J call TRBJ2-7, with 11 bases matching TRBD2. The CDR3 is 16 amino acids. Germline CDR1 reads SSHAT; CDR2 reads FNYEAQ (reference sequence). CDR3 region: CASSPVQLAGAHEQYF. CDR3 nucleotides: TGTGCTAGCAGCCCCGTGCAACTAGCGGGAGCCCACGAGCAGTACTTC.

This clonotype was counted ten times or more. CDR3 DNA: TGCAGTGCAACCTCCCCCTGGGGCACTGAAGCTTTCTTT. This translates into CSATSPWGTEAFF. J is TRBJ1-1 and V is TRBV20-1; D unclear. Looked up from germline, CDR1 is DFQATT and CDR2 is SNEGSKA (reference sequence). The CDR3 loop spans 13 amino acids. V lost 6 bases to trimming and J lost 4 bases, with 15 bases between them.

This clonotype was observed many times. This chain joins TRBV5-5 and TRBJ1-5; D gene ambiguous. Germline V gene lookup returns CDR1 SGHKS and CDR2 YYEKEE (reference sequence). V shed 1 base and J shed 0 bases, with 8 bases lying between them. The CDR3 runs to 15 residues. The CDR3 region is CASSLWGTSNQPQHF. Written as DNA, the CDR3 is TGTGCCAGCAGCTTGTGGGGAACTAGCAATCAGCCCCAGCATTTT.

This clonotype has a count of ten or more. The chain combines TRBV28 with TRBJ2-7; a weak D match, TRBD2 (6 bases). The CDR3 runs to 12 residues. V was pared by 8 bases and J by 7 bases, with 15 bases between. The germline gives CDR1 MDHEN, CDR2 SYDVKM. The DNA for the CDR3 is TGTGCCAGCTCCGGAGGGCTGGGGGAGCAGTACTTC. Translating gives CASSGGLGEQYF.

This clonotype appeared a few times. CDR3 bases: TGTGCCATCAGCCTACAGGGGGTTGGTAGCAATCAGCCCCAGCATTTT. It translates to CAISLQGVGSNQPQHF. This chain connects TRBV10-3 to TRBJ1-5, with 8 bases matching TRBD1. V lost 6 bases, J lost 0 bases, and 7 bases stayed unmatched. This CDR3 has 16 residues. Germline loops: CDR1 ENHRY, CDR2 SYGVKD.